This is a list of T cell receptor beta chains from one sample in a study of T cells in Graves' hyperthyroidism and ophthalmopathy. TCRdb ran MiXCR on the multiplex PCR reads and lists one entry per CDR3 protein. The sample includes around 300,000 distinct CDR3 sequences, 12% to 15% seen only once; the top ten take under 8%. The sample comprised blood. The receptors derive from a middle-aged woman with Graves' hyperthyroidism. The CDR3 runs from the conserved cysteine through the conserved F or W. D genes are given only for firm matches.

j_call v_call cdr3_length d_call cdr3_aa
TRBJ2-1 TRBV20-1 12 TRBD2 CSGLAGGGEQFF
TRBJ2-7 TRBV28 13 - CASSGSITIEQYF
TRBJ2-3 TRBV5-1 16 - CASSLGSTGVEDTQYF
TRBJ2-1 TRBV14 16 TRBD2 CASSARLAGGNNEQFF
TRBJ1-2 TRBV19 15 TRBD1 CASSIDLGQIYGYTF
TRBJ2-5 TRBV28 16 TRBD1 CASSSPTGVGVETQYF
TRBJ1-1 TRBV18 14 - CASSSSPADTEAFF
TRBJ1-5 TRBV28 15 - CASSLRGRSNQPQHF
TRBJ2-1 TRBV3-1 14 TRBD2 CASSSGNAYNEQFF
TRBJ2-7 TRBV20-1 13 TRBD1 CSAEGQVPYEQYF
TRBJ2-7 TRBV19 13 - CASTPVRGGEQYF
TRBJ1-6 TRBV20-1 14 TRBD1 CSARGGFQNSPLHF
TRBJ1-5 TRBV6-2/TRBV6-3 14 - CANSYGGPGQPQHF
TRBJ2-1 TRBV12-3/TRBV12-4 15 TRBD2 CASSYSASGGGEQFF
TRBJ1-1 TRBV7-2 15 - CASSYHRDTSTEAFF
TRBJ2-7 TRBV7-6 14 TRBD1 CASSQGQGPDEQYF
TRBJ1-2 TRBV7-8 13 - CASSLEGLYGYTF
TRBJ2-2 TRBV4-1 17 TRBD1 CASRKNSGQGRAGELFF
TRBJ2-7 TRBV6-2/TRBV6-3 15 - CASSSPTGTNYEQYF
TRBJ1-2 TRBV19 15 - CASSPLGADGYGYTF
TRBJ2-7 TRBV6-1 13 - CASSGDSSYEQYF
TRBJ2-5 TRBV18 15 TRBD1 CASSPRTGFQETQYF
TRBJ2-6 TRBV7-2 16 - CASSLGGGLGANVLTF
TRBJ1-2 TRBV28 14 - CASSPDRRGHGYTF